Listed below are T cell receptor beta chains from one sample, sequenced in a study of multiple sclerosis patients with progressive multifocal leukoencephalopathy. TCRdb keeps only in-frame clones here, not all; method: immunoSEQ multiplex PCR. Of roughly 31,000 clones in the sample, approximately 91% were seen once. Sequencing was performed on PBMCs. The receptors stem from a human donor with multiple sclerosis. CDR3s include the opening cysteine and the closing phenylalanine or tryptophan. D genes are given only for firm matches. Some rows mark clone size as missing; the rest say once, few, many or name a class of expanded clone.

.,TRBJ2-7,.,TRBV7-2,TGTGCCAGCAGCTTAAAAAGCGATCCTCCCTACGAGCAGTACTTC,CASSLKSDPPYEQYF
.,TRBJ2-7,TRBD2,TRBV7-8,TGTGCCAGCAGTCAAATCCTCCGACTAGCGACGAGCTCCTACGAGCAGTACTTC,CASSQILRLATSSYEQYF
.,TRBJ1-6,.,TRBV6-5,TGTGCCAGCAGGACCGAAAGGCTTAATTCACCCCTCCACTTT,CASRTERLNSPLHF
.,TRBJ2-2,.,TRBV29-1,TGCACCATCGGAAGGCGGGACACCGGGGAGCTGTTTTTT,CTIGRRDTGELFF
.,TRBJ1-1,.,TRBV6-6,TGTGCCAGCAGACCGCGGGAACGGGCTGAAGCTTTCTTT,CASRPRERAEAFF
.,TRBJ2-7,.,TRBV11-2,TGTGCCAGCAGCTCGGGACCGTACGAGCAGTACTTC,CASSSGPYEQYF
.,TRBJ2-1,.,TRBV7-9,TGTGCCAGCAGCCCGACAGGAGGAGTCGATGAGCAGTTCTTC,CASSPTGGVDEQFF
.,TRBJ2-7,.,TRBV7-6,TGTGCCAGCAGCCCAACAGGGTCAGTCCACGAGCAGTACTTC,CASSPTGSVHEQYF
.,TRBJ2-3,.,TRBV15,TGTGCCACCAGCAGCATAGTGGATACGCAGTATTTT,CATSSIVDTQYF
.,TRBJ2-7,TRBD1,TRBV28,TGTGCCAGCAGTTTCACTCGGGACAGGGTCGTAAGGGAGCAGTACTTC,CASSFTRDRVVREQYF
few,TRBJ2-7,.,TRBV19,TGTGCCAGTAGTATAAGGGTGATGGGTTCCTACGAGCAGTACTTC,CASSIRVMGSYEQYF
few,TRBJ1-2,.,TRBV6-5,TGTGCCAGCAGTTACTCGGCGAGAAGGGGCTACACCTTC,CASSYSARRGYTF
few,TRBJ1-4,.,TRBV6-5,TGTGCCAGCAGTTACTCAGAGGGAATGGAACTGTTTTTT,CASSYSEGMELFF
.,TRBJ1-5,.,TRBV27,TGTGCCAGCAGAACCAGACAGACTGGAAGCAATCAGCCCCAGCATTTT,CASRTRQTGSNQPQHF
.,TRBJ1-1,.,TRBV5-6,TGTGCCAGCAGCCTAGGGGACGGCTACACTGAAGCTTTCTTT,CASSLGDGYTEAFF
.,TRBJ2-5,.,TRBV5-1,TGCGCCAGCAGCTTAGGCGTAGGAAGGATCCAAGAGACCCAGTACTTC,CASSLGVGRIQETQYF
.,TRBJ1-2,.,TRBV5-4,TGTGCCAGCAGCTTGTTATCCTCGGCAAGAAACTATGGCTACACCTTC,CASSLLSSARNYGYTF
.,TRBJ1-2,TRBD1,TRBV5-4,TGTGCCAGCAGCCGGACAGGGGACTATGGCTACACCTTC,CASSRTGDYGYTF
.,TRBJ2-4,TRBD1,TRBV4-1,TGCGCCAGCAGCCATCTCGGTCGGGACAGCAAAAACATTCAGTACTTC,CASSHLGRDSKNIQYF
.,TRBJ1-6,.,TRBV28,TGTGCCAGCAGTTCCACCCGGGGGGCGGGGGCCCTCCACTTT,CASSSTRGAGALHF
.,TRBJ1-1,TRBD1,TRBV28,TGTGCCAGCAGTCCGCGCGGACAGGGGGGGACTGAAGCTTTCTTT,CASSPRGQGGTEAFF
.,TRBJ1-4,.,TRBV6-4,TGTGCCAGCAGTGACTCTAGACCTCGCGCTAATGAAAAACTGTTTTTT,CASSDSRPRANEKLFF
.,TRBJ1-3,.,TRBV9,TGTGCCAGCAGCGCCTCCGGCACCCGCTCTGGAAACACCATATATTTT,CASSASGTRSGNTIYF
.,TRBJ1-1,.,TRBV9,TGTGCCAGCAGCCCAGGGGTAAACACTGAAGCTTTCTTT,CASSPGVNTEAFF
.,TRBJ2-7,.,TRBV29-1,TGCAGCGTTGGTGCGGCAGGACGTAACAACGAGCAGTACTTC,CSVGAAGRNNEQYF
.,TRBJ1-1,TRBD1,TRBV28,TGTGCCAGCAGTTTAAGGGGGCTGGGACAGGGATCAGCTGAAGCTTTCTTT,CASSLRGLGQGSAEAFF
.,TRBJ2-3,TRBD2,TRBV5-4,TGTGCCAGCAGCTCCTTAGCGGGAGGGAACACAGATACGCAGTATTTT,CASSSLAGGNTDTQYF
.,TRBJ2-7,.,TRBV11-3,TGTGCCAGCAGCGCAGGGGGGGCCCTCTACGAGCAGTACTTC,CASSAGGALYEQYF
.,TRBJ2-3,TRBD2,TRBV18,TGTGCCAGCTCACCCGGGACTAGCGGGATTAGTGTGGATACGCAGTATTTT,CASSPGTSGISVDTQYF
.,TRBJ2-7,.,TRBV4-3,TGCGCCAGCAGCCAAATAGTGCAGGGCGGGTACGAGCAGTACTTC,CASSQIVQGGYEQYF
.,TRBJ2-7,.,TRBV7-2,TGTGCCAGCAGCCCCGGTGGGGGTGGGACTCCCTGGCCGCAGTACTTC,CASSPGGGGTPWPQYF
.,TRBJ2-1,.,TRBV7-2,TGTGCCAGCAGCTTAAATAGGCATGAGCAGTTCTTC,CASSLNRHEQFF
.,TRBJ2-7,TRBD2,TRBV28,TGTGCCAGCAGTCAAGCGGGAGGGCCGGCCGAGCAGTACTTC,CASSQAGGPAEQYF
once,TRBJ1-1,.,TRBV14,TGTGCCAGCAGCCCCTGGGGCATACTGAACACTGAAGCTTTCTTT,CASSPWGILNTEAFF
.,TRBJ2-7,TRBD1,TRBV4-1,TGCGCCAGCAGCCAGGACAGGGGAGTGGGGTACGAGCAGTACTTC,CASSQDRGVGYEQYF
once,TRBJ1-1,.,TRBV6-1,TGTGCCAGCAGTGAAGGAGCGAGGAGCACTGAAGCTTTCTTT,CASSEGARSTEAFF
.,TRBJ1-2,.,TRBV6-1,TGTGCCAGCCGTGAGGGACTTCTTAACTATGGCTACACCTTC,CASREGLLNYGYTF
.,TRBJ1-6,.,TRBV5-1,TGCGCCAGCAGCTACCGCCTCAGAGACTCCTATAATTCACCCCTCCACTTT,CASSYRLRDSYNSPLHF
.,TRBJ1-2,TRBD1,TRBV5-1,TGCGCCAGCAGCTTTGGAGGGACAGAGAATGGCTACACCTTC,CASSFGGTENGYTF
.,TRBJ1-1,.,TRBV5-4,TGTGCCAGCAGCCATCGGGCCGGTAAGACTGAAGCTTTCTTT,CASSHRAGKTEAFF
.,TRBJ2-7,.,TRBV7-8,TGTGCCAGCAGCTTATCCCCTGTGGGGGTCGGGGAGCAGTACTTC,CASSLSPVGVGEQYF
once,TRBJ2-7,.,TRBV27,TGTGCCAGCAGTTTTGGACCCCGCCGGGGCCAAATCCCCTACGAGCAGTACTTC,CASSFGPRRGQIPYEQYF
.,TRBJ1-1,.,TRBV27,TGTGCCAGCAGTTTTTTCTCCGGAGGGGCTGAAGCTTTCTTT,CASSFFSGGAEAFF
.,TRBJ2-5,.,TRBV6-1,TGTGCCAGCAGTGAAGAGTACAGCCAAGAGACCCAGTACTTC,CASSEEYSQETQYF
.,TRBJ2-7,TRBD2,TRBV5-1,TGCGCCAGCAGCGCGGGGGGAAACAGGGCCTCCTACGAGCAGTACTTC,CASSAGGNRASYEQYF